Sequencing of this T cell receptor beta chain was carried out in a study of blood T cell repertoires in COVID-19. Study-level information: The United States, Italy and Spain supplied acute and convalescent COVID-19 samples.

From germline, CDR1 is LNHDA and CDR2 SQIVND (reference sequence). The CDR3 is made up of 14 amino acids. Trimming removed 7 bases at V and 5 bases at J, with 17 bases between. In the original processing: Researchers report that nucleated cell counts were estimated from reference gene primer amplification. Only in-frame clones appear in the TCRdb table, and some are missing; sequencing was by immunoSEQ multiplex PCR. D and trimming were read from the DNA, whereas the V and J calls and clone size are those reported in that table. The sample yields 60,000 to 75,000 clones, more than 75% seen once. This clonotype originated in a man in his sixties with acute or convalescent COVID-19. The sequencing sample was made of peripheral blood. The V call is TRBV19, the J call TRBJ2-5; D unresolved. Here the CDR3 reads CASTSLADVETQYF. CDR3 nucleotides: TGTGCCAGTACCTCTTTGGCTGATGTCGAGACCCAGTACTTC.